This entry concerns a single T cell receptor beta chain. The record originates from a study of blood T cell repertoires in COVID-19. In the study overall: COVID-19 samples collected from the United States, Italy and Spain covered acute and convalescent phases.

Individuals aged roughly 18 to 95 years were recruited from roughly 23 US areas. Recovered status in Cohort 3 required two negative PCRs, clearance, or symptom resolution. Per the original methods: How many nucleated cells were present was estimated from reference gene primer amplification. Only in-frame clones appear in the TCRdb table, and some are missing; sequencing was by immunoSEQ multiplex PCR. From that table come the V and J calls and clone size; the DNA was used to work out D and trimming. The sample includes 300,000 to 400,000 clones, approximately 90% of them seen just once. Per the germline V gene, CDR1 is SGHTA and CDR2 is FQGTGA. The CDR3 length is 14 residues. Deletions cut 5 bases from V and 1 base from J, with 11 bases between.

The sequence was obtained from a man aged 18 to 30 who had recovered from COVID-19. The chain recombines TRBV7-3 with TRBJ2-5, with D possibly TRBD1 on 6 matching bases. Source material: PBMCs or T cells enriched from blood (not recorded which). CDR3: CASSQQGGQETQYF. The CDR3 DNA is TGTGCCAGCAGCCAACAGGGCGGCCAAGAGACCCAGTACTTC.